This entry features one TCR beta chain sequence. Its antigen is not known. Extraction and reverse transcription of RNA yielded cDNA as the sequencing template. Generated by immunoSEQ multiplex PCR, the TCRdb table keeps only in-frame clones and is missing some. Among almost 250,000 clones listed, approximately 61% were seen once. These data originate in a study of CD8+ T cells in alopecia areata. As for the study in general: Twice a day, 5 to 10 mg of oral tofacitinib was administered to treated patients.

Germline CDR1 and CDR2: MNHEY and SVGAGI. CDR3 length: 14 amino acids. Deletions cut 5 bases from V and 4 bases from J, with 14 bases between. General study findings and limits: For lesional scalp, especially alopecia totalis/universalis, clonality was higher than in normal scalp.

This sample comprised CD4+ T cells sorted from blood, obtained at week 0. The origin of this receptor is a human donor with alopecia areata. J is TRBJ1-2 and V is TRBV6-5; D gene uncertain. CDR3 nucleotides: TGTGCCAGCAGTCCCGTCATTGAGGGCTATGGCTACACCTTC. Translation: CASSPVIEGYGYTF.